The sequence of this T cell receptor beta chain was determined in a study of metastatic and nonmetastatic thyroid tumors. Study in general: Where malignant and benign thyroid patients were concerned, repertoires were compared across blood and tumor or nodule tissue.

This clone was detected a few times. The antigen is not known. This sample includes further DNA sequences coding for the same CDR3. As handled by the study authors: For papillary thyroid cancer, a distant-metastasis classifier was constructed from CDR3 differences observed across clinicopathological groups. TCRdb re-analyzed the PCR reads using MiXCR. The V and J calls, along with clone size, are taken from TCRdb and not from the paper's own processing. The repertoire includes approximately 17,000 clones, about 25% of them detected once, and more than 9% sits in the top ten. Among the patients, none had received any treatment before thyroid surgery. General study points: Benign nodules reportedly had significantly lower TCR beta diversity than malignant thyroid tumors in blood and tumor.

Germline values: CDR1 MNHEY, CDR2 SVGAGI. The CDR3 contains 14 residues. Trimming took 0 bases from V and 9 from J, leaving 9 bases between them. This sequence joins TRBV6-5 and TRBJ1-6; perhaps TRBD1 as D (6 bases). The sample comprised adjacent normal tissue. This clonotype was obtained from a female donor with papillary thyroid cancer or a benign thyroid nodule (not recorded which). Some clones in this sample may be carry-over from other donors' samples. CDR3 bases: TGTGCCAGCAGTTACTCGAGGGGGGGTTCACCCCTCCACTTT. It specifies CASSYSRGGSPLHF.